This T cell receptor (beta chain) was recovered during a study of T cell responses to AZD1222 COVID-19 vaccine. Study findings and constraints: Samples come after the peak T cell response, not at day 14. Reportedly, close to half of spike-specific TCRs are directed against unmutated variant regions.

Generated by immunoSEQ multiplex PCR, the TCRdb table keeps only in-frame clones and is missing some. Of some 150,000 clones listed, around 90% are singletons. The CDR3 has 13 residues. V dropped 8 bases and J dropped 7; count of bases not matched to a gene: 9. In the case of this clone: Its cognate antigen is unknown.

Sample: peripheral blood, taken 28 days after the second AZD1222 dose. This clonotype was sampled from an adult who received the AZD1222 COVID-19 vaccine. The V gene is TRBV12-3 or TRBV12-4, the J gene TRBJ1-2; 8 bases line up with TRBD1. The CDR3 nucleotides are TGTGCCAGCTCCCTCTTGGACAGGGCTGGCTACACCTTC. Protein product: CASSLLDRAGYTF.